A selection of T cell receptor beta chains follows, all from one sample in a study of cytomegalovirus exposure and HLA in healthy donors. Assay: immunoSEQ multiplex PCR; the TCRdb copy retains only in-frame clones and omits some. Among 150,000 to 200,000 clones listed, 84% were seen once. The sequencing sample was made of PBMCs. Receptors originate from a man between 18 and 35 years old in good health and CMV-seropositive. CDR3s include the opening cysteine and the closing phenylalanine or tryptophan. A D gene is named only where the DNA matches it firmly. Size values are once, few and many counts, or a class for expanded clones, and some rows have none.

>TRBV5-6|.|13|.|TRBJ1-1
TGTGCCAGCAGCTTGCGGGCAGGGCTTGAAGCTTTCTTT
CASSLRAGLEAFF
>TRBV30|TRBD1|13|.|TRBJ1-2
TGTGCCTCCCGGGACAGGGGTATAGATGGCTACACCTTC
CASRDRGIDGYTF
>TRBV30|TRBD2|14|.|TRBJ2-3
TGTGCCTGGAATCGGGCGGGAGGGCAAGATACGCAGTATTTT
CAWNRAGGQDTQYF
>TRBV4-3|.|15|few|TRBJ2-1
TGCGCCAGCAGCCAAGATAGGAGCTCCTACAATGAGCAGTTCTTC
CASSQDRSSYNEQFF
>TRBV28|TRBD1|15|.|TRBJ1-4
TGTGCCAGCAGCCGACGGACAGGGGGTGTTGAAAAACTGTTTTTT
CASSRRTGGVEKLFF
>TRBV6-1|TRBD1|13|once|TRBJ1-2
TGTGCCAGCAGTGAAGCGGAGACAGGGGGCTACACCTTC
CASSEAETGGYTF
>TRBV28|TRBD1|13|once|TRBJ2-5
TGTGCCAGCACCCAACAGGGGGGAGAGACCCAGTACTTC
CASTQQGGETQYF
>TRBV6-1|TRBD2|14|.|TRBJ2-1
TGTGCCAGCAGTGCTAGCGGGAGATACAATGAGCAGTTCTTC
CASSASGRYNEQFF
>TRBV4-3|.|15|.|TRBJ2-3
TGCGCCAGCAGCCAATCGTGGTTAGGGGCTGATACGCAGTATTTT
CASSQSWLGADTQYF
>TRBV5-4|.|18|.|TRBJ1-4
TGTGCCAGCAGCCGTATCCTGGGGAGCCTTCGCCATAATGAAAAACTGTTTTTT
CASSRILGSLRHNEKLFF
>TRBV27|TRBD2|13|.|TRBJ2-5
TGTGCCAGCAGCGTGGGACTAGGAAAGACCCAGTACTTC
CASSVGLGKTQYF
>TRBV27|.|15|.|TRBJ1-1
TGTGCCAGCAGTTATTCCCCAAAGGGGATGGCTGAAGCTTTCTTT
CASSYSPKGMAEAFF
>TRBV28|.|13|.|TRBJ2-7
TGTGCCAGCAGCCGGGTGGGGAGCTACGAGCAGTACTTC
CASSRVGSYEQYF
>TRBV2|TRBD2|17|.|TRBJ2-3
TGTGCCAGCAGGGCGCGCGGACTAGGCACGAGCACAGATACGCAGTATTTT
CASRARGLGTSTDTQYF
>TRBV7-9|TRBD2|16|.|TRBJ2-1
TGTGCCAGCCTCGAGGGGGGGACTAGCGGGTTCAATGAGCAGTTCTTC
CASLEGGTSGFNEQFF
>TRBV11-2|TRBD1|15|.|TRBJ2-2
TGTGCCAGCAGCTCGGGACAGGCCAACACCGGGGAGCTGTTTTTT
CASSSGQANTGELFF
>TRBV4-2|.|15|.|TRBJ2-6
TGTGCCAGCACAGGGGACATTTCTGGGGCCAACGTCCTGACTTTC
CASTGDISGANVLTF
>TRBV5-6|.|14|.|TRBJ2-3
TGTGCCAGCAGCTCCGCCTTTACACCAGATACGCAGTATTTT
CASSSAFTPDTQYF
>TRBV7-2|.|16|.|TRBJ2-7
TGTGCCAGCAGCGCCATGGGAGGGGGGAGCTCCTACGAGCAGTACTTC
CASSAMGGGSSYEQYF